A selection of T cell receptor beta chains follows, all from one sample in a study of T-cell memory formation after mild COVID-19. TCRdb processed the 5' RACE reads anew with MiXCR; each CDR3 protein has one entry. The top ten clones hold 10% to 12% of a sample with around 200,000 distinct CDR3 sequences, approximately 30% of them seen once. The sequenced sample was PBMCs or a T cell subset sorted from them (not recorded which). These receptors all stem from an adult woman who had mild COVID-19 (a few samples of this study predate the infection). Cell type and time point are not known. The CDR3 runs from the conserved cysteine through the conserved F or W. The D gene is left open where the match is weak. Rows may omit the clone size; those that give it use once, few, many or a size class.

>NA|TRBJ2-7|few|TRBV4-1|13
CASSQRSSYEQYF
TGCGCCAGCAGCCAAAGGAGCTCCTACGAGCAGTACTTC
>NA|TRBJ2-1|NA|TRBV4-3|12
CASSLTGTEQFF
TGCGCCAGCAGCCTCACCGGGACTGAGCAGTTCTTC
>TRBD1|TRBJ2-5|NA|TRBV4-3|15
CASSQVDRDQETQYF
TGCGCCAGCAGCCAGGTTGACAGGGACCAAGAGACCCAGTACTTC
>TRBD2|TRBJ2-7|NA|TRBV7-3|13
CASSLGTKREQYF
TGTGCCAGCAGCCTCGGGACTAAGAGGGAGCAGTACTTC
>TRBD2|TRBJ2-3|once|TRBV6-1|15
CASRRTSGGPDTQYF
TGTGCCAGCAGGCGGACTAGCGGGGGGCCAGATACGCAGTATTTT
>NA|TRBJ2-1|NA|TRBV12-3/TRBV12-4|17
CASRGPGTQGSYNEQFF
TGTGCCAGCAGGGGGCCAGGGACCCAAGGCTCCTACAATGAGCAGTTCTTC
>NA|TRBJ2-7|NA|TRBV7-2|13
CASSQTGTYEQYF
TGTGCCAGCAGCCAAACAGGTACCTACGAGCAGTACTTC
>NA|TRBJ2-3|NA|TRBV6-1|16
CASKVTVQASTDTQYF
TGTGCCAGCAAAGTGACAGTTCAAGCAAGCACAGATACGCAGTATTTT
>TRBD2|TRBJ2-1|few|TRBV6-5|15
CASSYSRPSGSEQFF
TGTGCCAGCAGTTACTCGAGGCCTAGCGGGAGTGAGCAGTTCTTC
>NA|TRBJ1-2|NA|TRBV7-9|11
CASSHGRDDTF
TGTGCCAGCAGCCATGGGAGGGACGACACCTTC
>TRBD1|TRBJ1-4|NA|TRBV7-8|18
CASTLGTGGLATNEKLFF
TGTGCCAGCACCTTAGGGACAGGGGGCCTTGCAACTAATGAAAAACTGTTTTTT
>TRBD2|TRBJ2-2|NA|TRBV4-1|16
CASSLIAGGPTGELFF
TGCGCCAGCAGTCTAATAGCGGGGGGGCCCACCGGGGAGCTGTTTTTT
>TRBD2|TRBJ2-1|NA|TRBV15|15
CATSSGTSGRNEQFF
TGTGCCACCAGCAGTGGGACTAGCGGGAGAAATGAGCAGTTCTTC
>NA|TRBJ1-5|many|TRBV5-5|17
CASSLGLFRSLNQPQHF
TGTGCCAGCAGCTTGGGCTTGTTCAGGAGCCTCAATCAGCCCCAGCATTTT
>NA|TRBJ1-5|NA|TRBV7-8|14
CASSPREGNQPQHF
TGTGCCAGCAGCCCGCGGGAGGGCAATCAGCCCCAGCATTTT
>TRBD1|TRBJ2-5|NA|TRBV29-1|13
CSVVQGAGGTQYF
TGCAGCGTTGTACAGGGGGCAGGGGGGACCCAGTACTTC
>TRBD1|TRBJ2-7|NA|TRBV7-6|14
CASSSETGGNEQYF
TGTGCCAGCAGCTCCGAGACAGGGGGCAACGAGCAGTACTTC
>NA|TRBJ2-5|once|TRBV6-6|15
CASSYLGSSQETQYF
TGTGCCAGCAGTTACCTGGGTTCGTCCCAAGAGACCCAGTACTTC
>TRBD1|TRBJ2-3|few|TRBV19|14
CASRKQGSADTQYF
TGTGCCAGTAGAAAACAGGGGTCGGCAGATACGCAGTATTTT
>NA|TRBJ2-7|many|TRBV6-1|13
CASSALDSYEQYF
TGTGCCAGCAGTGCTTTGGACTCCTACGAGCAGTACTTC
>NA|TRBJ2-4|NA|TRBV5-1|12
CASSVDNDIQYF
TGCGCCAGCAGCGTCGACAATGACATTCAGTACTTC
>NA|TRBJ1-1|many|TRBV6-1|13
CASLQGGNTEAFF
TGTGCCAGCCTACAGGGAGGAAACACTGAAGCTTTCTTT
>TRBD2|TRBJ2-7|few|TRBV6-5|14
CASSYGREQYEQYF
TGTGCCAGCAGTTATGGGCGGGAGCAGTACGAGCAGTACTTC
>TRBD2|TRBJ2-2|few|TRBV6-2/TRBV6-3|17
CASSYSGLAGGTGELFF
TGTGCCAGCAGTTACTCCGGACTAGCGGGAGGTACTGGGGAGCTGTTTTTT
>TRBD1|TRBJ1-1|NA|TRBV4-2|15
CASSQDGDRNTEAFF
TGTGCCAGCAGCCAAGATGGGGACAGAAACACTGAAGCTTTCTTT
>NA|TRBJ2-2|NA|TRBV5-4|16
CASSSPGRVGAGELFF
TGTGCCAGCAGCTCCCCCGGACGCGTCGGAGCCGGGGAGCTGTTTTTT
>TRBD1|TRBJ2-3|few|TRBV2|14
CASRGQGGTDTQYF
TGTGCCAGCAGGGGACAGGGTGGAACAGATACGCAGTATTTT
>NA|TRBJ2-1|few|TRBV7-2|16
CASSPRGSRSYNEQFF
TGTGCCAGCAGCCCCCGTGGGTCCCGCTCCTACAATGAGCAGTTCTTC
>TRBD1|TRBJ2-7|NA|TRBV20-1|13
CSARDDRGWEQYF
TGCAGTGCTAGAGACGACAGGGGATGGGAGCAGTACTTC